One and the same sample provided the 32 T cell receptor beta chains below, sequenced in a study of T cells in Graves' hyperthyroidism and ophthalmopathy. RNA transcripts gave rise to amplified TCR beta CDR3 regions. TCR CDR3 regions were first amplified by RT-PCR with HTBI primers. In TCRdb, the multiplex PCR reads were re-called with MiXCR into one record per CDR3 protein. The table includes approximately 690,000 distinct CDR3 sequences, about 20% detected once. Sequenced: blood. These TCRs come from a man aged 30-40 years with Graves' ophthalmopathy.

V usage is TRBV20-1 and J usage is TRBJ2-7, with 9 bases lining up with TRBD2. Per germline, CDR1 DFQATT and CDR2 SNEGSKA (reference sequence). CDR3 length: 14 residues. Trimming at V came to 6 bases and at J to 3 bases, leaving 9 bases not matched to a gene. The CDR3 reads CSAKTSGTHYEQYF. Here the CDR3 DNA reads TGCAGTGCCAAGACTAGCGGAACTCACTACGAGCAGTACTTC.

This chain connects TRBV28 to TRBJ2-5; no clear D gene. The CDR3 runs 13 residues. Germline V lookup: CDR1 MDHEN, CDR2 SYDVKM. The V gene lost 3 bases and the J gene lost 5 bases, with 10 bases spanning the gap. The DNA for the CDR3 is TGTGCCAGCAGTTTGGGGAATTCGGAGACCCAGTACTTC. Translated, it gives CASSLGNSETQYF. Looking up the rest from reference TRBV28 and TRBJ2-5 gives the full variable domain: DVKVTQSSRYLVKRTGEKVFLECVQDMDHENMFWYRQDPGLGLRLIYFSYDVKMKEKGDIPEGYSVSREKKERFSLILESASTNQTSMYLCASSLGNSETQYFGPGTRLLVL.

This clonotype was counted a single time. V is TRBV10-3 and J is TRBJ2-3, with unresolved D. This CDR3 is 14 amino acids long. V lost 3 bases and J 2 bases, leaving 9 bases between the germline ends. Germline CDR1 is ENHRY and CDR2 is SYGVKD. CDR3 residues: CAISDVAVTDTQYF. The CDR3 coding sequence is TGTGCCATCAGTGATGTGGCGGTCACAGATACGCAGTATTTT.

This clonotype appeared a few times. The J gene is TRBJ2-3, the V gene TRBV19, with 10 bases that match TRBD2. With V trimmed by 0 bases and J by 4 bases, 7 bases remained unmatched. From germline, CDR1 is LNHDA and CDR2 SQIVND (reference sequence). CDR3 length: 17 residues. This CDR3 is CASSIEGLAGVADTQYF. CDR3 DNA: TGTGCCAGTAGTATAGAAGGGCTAGCGGGAGTGGCAGATACGCAGTATTTT.

This clonotype has a count of ten or more. This sequence joins TRBV28 and TRBJ2-5; 9 bases are a match to TRBD2. The CDR3 consists of 16 residues. With V trimmed by 4 bases and J by 4 bases, 10 bases remained unmatched. The germline V gene has CDR1 MDHEN and CDR2 SYDVKM. The CDR3 region has the DNA TGTGCCAGCAGTTCCCTAGCGGGAACCTTCAGAGAGACCCAGTACTTC. Translating gives CASSSLAGTFRETQYF.

In its sample, this clonotype was seen many times. The J gene is TRBJ1-1, the V gene TRBV20-1; D not resolved. Germline V gene sequence: CDR1 DFQATT, CDR2 SNEGSKA (reference sequence). The CDR3 runs 11 residues. DNA of the CDR3: TGCAGGGGCTGGGGGAACACTGAAGCTTTCTTT. It specifies CRGWGNTEAFF.

This clonotype was seen a few times. The chain links TRBV6-5 to TRBJ2-1, with 8 bases aligning to TRBD2. Germline trimming cut 0 bases from V and 0 bases from J; bases unmatched to any gene: 4. There are 17 residues in the CDR3. Germline CDR1 reads MNHEY; CDR2 reads SVGAGI. The CDR3 loop reads CASSYSGGRSSYNEQFF. The CDR3 DNA is TGTGCCAGCAGTTACTCGGGCGGGAGGAGCTCCTACAATGAGCAGTTCTTC.

The chain has TRBV28 and TRBJ2-1, with 13 bases fitting TRBD2. From germline, CDR1 is MDHEN and CDR2 SYDVKM. The J segment lost 9 bases and the V segment lost 2 bases, leaving 7 bases of the junction unmatched. The CDR3 runs to 16 residues. The CDR3 loop is CASSLQGLAGVVEQFF. Here the CDR3 DNA reads TGTGCCAGCAGTTTACAAGGACTAGCGGGAGTGGTTGAGCAGTTCTTC. The full variable domain, its missing parts supplied by reference TRBV28 and TRBJ2-1, is DVKVTQSSRYLVKRTGEKVFLECVQDMDHENMFWYRQDPGLGLRLIYFSYDVKMKEKGDIPEGYSVSREKKERFSLILESASTNQTSMYLCASSLQGLAGVVEQFFGPGTRLTVL.

V gene TRBV6-9 combines with J gene TRBJ2-1; D not resolved. The end of the DNA fits TRBJ2-7 better, so the J call may be wrong. This CDR3 spans 15 amino acids. Germline values: CDR1 MNHGY, CDR2 SVAAGI. CDR3 protein: CASSFRHPTYNEQYF. CDR3 nucleotide sequence: TGTGCCAGCAGTTTTCGACACCCCACCTACAATGAGCAGTACTTC.

The CDR3 sequence is CASSYGDSAYF. Written as DNA, the CDR3 is TGTGCCAGCAGTTACGGAGACAGTGCGTATTTT. This rearrangement joins TRBV6-2 or TRBV6-3 to TRBJ2-3; tentatively, D is TRBD1 (5 bases). The CDR3 is made up of 11 amino acids. The germline CDR1 and CDR2 sequences are MNHEY and SVGEGT. The V end was cut by 2 bases, the J end by 14 bases, with 11 bases between.

This clonotype was detected only a few times. The chain has TRBV20-1 and TRBJ2-7; 7 nucleotides match TRBD1. The CDR3 has 15 residues. Trimming removed 2 bases from V and 2 bases from J; junction bases left unmatched: 9. The germline V gene has CDR1 DFQATT and CDR2 SNEGSKA (reference sequence). CDR3 nucleotide sequence: TGCAGTGCTAGAAGCCGGGACAGCAATGCCTACGAGCAGTACTTC. Encoded protein: CSARSRDSNAYEQYF.

The chain uses TRBV30 and TRBJ2-5; 7 bases fit TRBD2. Germline CDR1 and CDR2: GTSNPN and SVGIG (reference sequence). The CDR3 is 14 residues long. Losses at the gene ends were 3 bases for V and 4 bases for J; bases not matched to a gene: 8. CDR3 region: CAWRGLLARETQYF. The DNA for the CDR3 is TGTGCCTGGAGGGGACTACTAGCTCGAGAGACCCAGTACTTC.

The table lists this clonotype with many counts. This rearrangement joins TRBV28 to TRBJ2-3; 8 bases are shared with TRBD2. The germline V gene encodes CDR1 MDHEN and CDR2 SYDVKM. There are 15 residues in the CDR3. V shed 5 bases and J 4 bases; nucleotides not matched to a gene: 8. CDR3 DNA sequence: TGTGCCAGCAGTCCTTGGCGGGAGGTGGCAGATACGCAGTATTTT. This sequence encodes CASSPWREVADTQYF.

The chain is built from TRBV12-3 or TRBV12-4 and TRBJ2-1; possibly TRBD1 for D (5 bases). The CDR3 is made up of 11 amino acids. V was pared by 5 bases and J by 10 bases, with 9 bases between. CDR3 sequence reads: CASSVKGEQFF. DNA for the CDR3: TGTGCCAGCAGTGTCAAGGGGGAGCAGTTCTTC.

The chain uses TRBV24-1 and TRBJ2-1; no clear D. V gave up 3 bases and J gave up 5 bases, with 10 bases separating them. The CDR3 has 14 residues. Germline V gene lookup returns CDR1 KGHDR and CDR2 SFDVKD. CDR3 residues: CATSDPPLNNEQFF. Here the CDR3 DNA reads TGTGCCACCAGTGATCCCCCCCTTAACAATGAGCAGTTCTTC.

The gene calls are TRBV20-1 and TRBJ2-6; D remains unclear. Germline V gives CDR1 DFQATT, CDR2 SNEGSKA (reference sequence). CDR3 length: 12 amino acids. The ends were cut back, 3 bases at V and 3 bases at J, with 3 bases in the middle. The CDR3 here is CSASVGANVLTF. The DNA for the CDR3 is TGCAGTGCTAGCGTTGGGGCCAACGTCCTGACTTTC.

This clonotype was detected a few times. The rearrangement uses TRBV11-2 and TRBJ1-2, with 7 nucleotides matching TRBD1. The CDR3 is 14 amino acids. The V gene end was trimmed by 0 bases and the J gene end by 3 bases; junction bases not matched to a gene: 1. CDR1 and CDR2 (germline): SGHAT, FQNNGV. CDR3 sequence reads: CASSLDRGDYGYTF. The CDR3 bases are TGTGCCAGCAGCTTAGACAGGGGGGACTATGGCTACACCTTC.

The CDR3 spells CATSRMGQGLYTGELFF. CDR3 nucleotides: TGTGCCACCAGCAGAATGGGACAGGGGCTTTACACCGGGGAGCTGTTTTTT. The rearrangement uses TRBV15 and TRBJ2-2, with 10 bases matching TRBD1. CDR1 and CDR2 (germline): LNHNV, YYDKDF (reference sequence). The CDR3 is 17 amino acids. The V gene end was trimmed by 2 bases and the J gene end by 3 bases; junction bases not matched to a gene: 6. Full variable domain (remainder filled in from reference TRBV15 and TRBJ2-2): DAMVIQNPRYQVTQFGKPVTLSCSQTLNHNVMYWYQQKSSQAPKLLFHYYDKDFNNEADTPDNFQSRRPNTSFCFLDIRSPGLGDTAMYLCATSRMGQGLYTGELFFGEGSRLTVL.

This chain joins TRBV6-1 and TRBJ1-2, with D unresolved. The CDR3 covers 13 residues. In germline, CDR1 is MNHNS, CDR2 SASEGT. The V end was cut by 8 bases, the J end by 1 base, with 11 bases between. The CDR3 DNA reads TGTGCCAGCGGCCAACAGAGTAACTATGGCTACACCTTC. Translating gives CASGQQSNYGYTF.

The table lists this clonotype with many counts. V gene TRBV6-1 combines with J gene TRBJ1-1; no clear D gene. V lost 5 bases and J 7 bases, leaving 20 bases between the germline ends. The CDR3 contains 15 residues. Germline assignment: CDR1 MNHNS and CDR2 SASEGT. The CDR3 DNA follows: TGTGCCAGCAGTTTCTCCAGACACTCAGACCGTGAAGCTTTCTTT. Its protein product is CASSFSRHSDREAFF.

This clonotype was counted only a few times. Compared with germline, one end of the junction differs, possibly owing to a read error. The chain uses TRBV27 and TRBJ2-7; D gene unclear. This CDR3 has 13 residues. Germline assignment: CDR1 MNHEY and CDR2 SMNVEV (reference sequence). The CDR3 nucleotides are TGTGCCAGCAGTTTCTCGGGCTACTACGAGCAGTGCTTC. This codes for CASSFSGYYEQCF.

The chain uses TRBV6-6 and TRBJ2-2; 9 bases are shared with TRBD2. Losses at the gene ends were 0 bases for V and 8 bases for J; bases not matched to a gene: 7. CDR3 size: 16 residues. In germline, CDR1 is MNHNY, CDR2 SVGAGI (reference sequence). CDR3 loop: CASSYSAGGGEGELFF. CDR3 in DNA: TGTGCCAGCAGTTACTCGGCGGGAGGGGGGGAAGGGGAGCTGTTTTTT.

This clonotype was observed many times. V and J are TRBV2 and TRBJ2-7; 7 nucleotides match TRBD2. The CDR3 is 12 amino acids. Per germline, CDR1 SNHLY and CDR2 FYNNEI. V lost 10 bases to trimming and J lost 3 bases; unmatched junction nucleotides: 6. Here the CDR3 DNA reads TGTGCCAACCGCGGGGAGGGCTACGAGCAGTACTTC. As protein: CANRGEGYEQYF.

The chain joins TRBV5-1 to TRBJ2-6; 7 bases map to TRBD1. The CDR3 loop spans 18 amino acids. V dropped 0 bases and J dropped 0; count of bases not matched to a gene: 6. The germline V gene encodes CDR1 SGHRS and CDR2 YFSETQ. The CDR3 spells CASSLAGGPYSGANVLTF. The CDR3 bases are TGCGCCAGCAGCTTGGCAGGGGGTCCATACTCTGGGGCCAACGTCCTGACTTTC. Complete variable domain (other parts from reference TRBV5-1 and TRBJ2-6): KAGVTQTPRYLIKTRGQQVTLSCSPISGHRSVSWYQQTPGQGLQFLFEYFSETQRNKGNFPGRFSGRQFSNSRSEMNVSTLELGDSALYLCASSLAGGPYSGANVLTFGAGSRLTVL.

This clonotype was observed many times. The chain uses TRBV18 and TRBJ2-7, with 11 positions matching TRBD2. The V gene's germline CDR1 is KGHSH and CDR2 LQKENI. The V gene end was trimmed by 4 bases and the J gene end by 1 base; junction bases not matched to a gene: 6. The CDR3 has 16 residues. The CDR3: CASSLPGTSGSYEQYF. The CDR3 DNA sequence: TGTGCCAGCTCACTGCCTGGGACTAGCGGTTCCTACGAGCAGTACTTC.

This clonotype was counted many times. The rearrangement links TRBV20-1 to TRBJ1-5; D remains ambiguous. Germline V gene lookup returns CDR1 DFQATT and CDR2 SNEGSKA (reference sequence). Trimming stripped 2 bases from V and 1 base from J, with 12 bases between. The CDR3 consists of 15 residues. The DNA of the CDR3 is TGCAGTGCTAGATTGCCACTAGGCAGCAATCAGCCCCAGCATTTT. This encodes CSARLPLGSNQPQHF.

This chain links TRBV2 with TRBJ2-3; 9 bases are a match to TRBD1. Germline CDR1 reads SNHLY; CDR2 reads FYNNEI. CDR3 size: 14 residues. J gave up 5 bases and V 6 bases, and 6 bases lay outside the gene matches. The CDR3 region is CASSVQGAGDTQYF. The CDR3 region has the DNA TGTGCCAGCAGCGTACAGGGGGCCGGAGATACGCAGTATTTT.

J is TRBJ1-1 and V is TRBV2; D remains ambiguous. V lost 3 bases, J lost 0 bases, and 5 bases lay in between. This CDR3 region has 13 residues. The germline CDR1 and CDR2 sequences are SNHLY and FYNNEI. The CDR3 coding sequence is TGTGCCAGCAGTGAGAACGTGAACACTGAAGCTTTCTTT. Protein sequence: CASSENVNTEAFF.

This clonotype was recorded at least ten times. The chain recombines TRBV3-1 with TRBJ1-4; no reliable D call. Per the germline V gene, CDR1 is LGHDT and CDR2 is YNNKEL (reference sequence). V shed 0 bases and J shed 0 bases, with 5 bases lying between them. The CDR3 contains 15 residues. The CDR3 spells CASSQDLSTNEKLFF. The CDR3 DNA reads TGTGCCAGCAGCCAAGATCTTTCAACTAATGAAAAACTGTTTTTT.

The chain recombines TRBV19 with TRBJ2-7; D is unclear. With 8 bases removed from V and 0 bases from J, the gap between germline ends came to 11 bases. The germline V gene encodes CDR1 LNHDA and CDR2 SQIVND (reference sequence). The CDR3 spans 13 residues. The DNA for the CDR3 is TGTGCCAGTCGTCGGGCGAACTCCTACGAGCAGTACTTC. Translated: CASRRANSYEQYF.

V usage is TRBV11-2 and J usage is TRBJ2-7, with TRBD1 matching over 8 bases. V lost 5 bases and J lost 2; bases outside the gene matches: 8. The CDR3 contains 15 residues. The germline V gene has CDR1 SGHAT and CDR2 FQNNGV. CDR3 amino acids: CASSLGQGFAYEQYF. The CDR3 nucleotides read TGTGCCAGCAGCCTTGGACAGGGTTTCGCCTACGAGCAGTACTTC.

This clonotype was observed a handful of times. This rearrangement joins TRBV4-2 to TRBJ2-7; no clear D gene. The V gene's germline CDR1 is LGHNA and CDR2 YNFKEQ. Deletions cut 0 bases from V and 0 bases from J, with 12 bases between. This CDR3 contains 16 residues. CDR3 sequence reads: CASSQDPRRSSYEQYF. The CDR3 DNA follows: TGTGCCAGCAGCCAAGATCCCCGAAGGAGCTCCTACGAGCAGTACTTC.